A selection of T cell receptor beta chains follows, all from one sample in a study of OX40 agonist ivuxolimab in advanced cancers. Using immunoSEQ multiplex PCR, the repertoire was profiled, and TCRdb retains in-frame clones only, with some absent. The sample lists about 73,000 clones; about nine tenths were seen once. This sample comprised CD4+ or CD8+ T cells sorted from blood, obtained in a trial of the OX40 agonist ivuxolimab. These receptors all stem from an adult with an advanced solid tumor such as melanoma, head and neck, liver or kidney cancer. The CDR3 runs from the conserved cysteine through the conserved F or W. D genes are given only for firm matches. Size values are once, few and many counts, or a class for expanded clones, and some rows have none.

13,TRBD2,.,TRBV7-9,TRBJ2-7,CASSRDYDPEQYF,TGTGCCAGCAGCCGGGACTACGACCCCGAGCAGTACTTC
15,TRBD2,.,TRBV18,TRBJ2-2,CASSLGLAGAGELFF,TGTGCCAGCTCACTTGGACTAGCGGGAGCCGGGGAGCTGTTTTTT
14,.,.,TRBV28,TRBJ2-7,CASSLVAVTYEQYF,TGTGCCAGCAGTTTAGTCGCAGTTACCTACGAGCAGTACTTC
14,.,.,TRBV6-5,TRBJ2-2,CASREGQNTGELFF,TGTGCCAGCAGGGAGGGACAGAACACCGGGGAGCTGTTTTTT
15,.,.,TRBV15,TRBJ2-1,CATSSNRDGGNEQFF,TGTGCCACCAGCAGTAACCGGGACGGGGGAAATGAGCAGTTCTTC
15,.,.,TRBV28,TRBJ2-3,CASTPGSWGTDTQYF,TGTGCCAGCACTCCGGGGAGCTGGGGCACAGATACGCAGTATTTT
14,.,.,TRBV7-2,TRBJ2-7,CASSLGRASYEQYF,TGTGCCAGCAGCTTAGGAAGGGCCTCCTACGAGCAGTACTTC
16,TRBD1,.,TRBV28,TRBJ2-7,CASSSPRTGSLYEQYF,TGTGCCAGCAGTTCTCCAAGGACAGGGTCCCTCTACGAGCAGTACTTC
15,.,.,TRBV5-5,TRBJ2-7,CASSRIAELSYEQYF,TGTGCCAGCAGCAGAATAGCGGAACTCTCCTACGAGCAGTACTTC
15,.,.,TRBV10-1,TRBJ2-1,CASPQRVSSYNEQFF,TGCGCCTCCCCGCAGCGGGTAAGCTCCTACAATGAGCAGTTCTTC
16,.,once,TRBV18,TRBJ1-2,CASSPFRGRDSDGYTF,TGTGCCAGCTCACCATTTAGGGGAAGGGACTCCGACGGCTACACCTTC
14,TRBD2,.,TRBV5-6,TRBJ2-7,CASRVSGREGEQYF,TGTGCCAGCAGGGTTAGCGGGAGGGAGGGCGAGCAGTACTTC
15,.,.,TRBV7-7,TRBJ1-1,CASSLDGTLNTEAFF,TGTGCTAGCAGCTTAGATGGGACGCTGAACACTGAAGCTTTCTTT
19,TRBD2,once,TRBV7-3,TRBJ2-3,CASSNSGTSGTISTDTQYF,TGTGCCAGCAGCAACTCGGGGACTAGCGGGACTATCAGCACAGATACGCAGTATTTT
17,TRBD1,.,TRBV9,TRBJ2-5,CASSVGTGVGLGETQYF,TGTGCCAGCAGCGTAGGGACAGGGGTGGGGTTGGGGGAGACCCAGTACTTC
18,TRBD1,.,TRBV11-3,TRBJ2-7,CASSLLLRSKSQGDEQYF,TGTGCCAGCAGCTTATTGTTGCGTTCCAAATCCCAGGGGGACGAGCAGTACTTC
15,.,.,TRBV4-3,TRBJ2-5,CASSQEAQAQETQYF,TGCGCCAGCAGCCAAGAAGCTCAGGCCCAAGAGACCCAGTACTTC
14,TRBD1,.,TRBV11-3,TRBJ2-7,CASSTRQGAGEQYF,TGTGCCAGCAGCACTCGACAGGGGGCGGGTGAGCAGTACTTC
11,.,.,TRBV9,TRBJ1-2,CASSVGGGYTF,TGTGCCAGCAGCGTAGGCGGTGGCTACACCTTC
18,TRBD2,once,TRBV15,TRBJ2-1,CATSSKTLAGGLLDEQFF,TGTGCCACCAGCAGCAAAACCCTAGCGGGAGGGCTCCTCGATGAGCAGTTCTTC
14,.,.,TRBV9,TRBJ2-7,CASSPQTGTGRQYF,TGTGCCAGCAGCCCGCAGACAGGGACTGGGCGGCAGTACTTC
14,TRBD2,.,TRBV27,TRBJ2-7,CASSLKRGSYEQYF,TGTGCCAGCAGTTTAAAGCGGGGCTCCTACGAGCAGTACTTC
14,TRBD2,.,TRBV9,TRBJ2-1,CASSGTSSYNEQFF,TGTGCCAGCAGCGGGACTAGCTCCTACAATGAGCAGTTCTTC
15,TRBD1,.,TRBV7-9,TRBJ2-7,CASSLGGQVTYEQYF,TGTGCCAGCAGCTTAGGAGGACAGGTGACCTACGAGCAGTACTTC
17,.,.,TRBV15,TRBJ2-3,CATSRDRRPRNTDTQYF,TGTGCCACCAGCAGGGACCGGAGACCTAGGAATACAGATACGCAGTATTTT
15,.,.,TRBV11-2,TRBJ2-7,CASSLVSGHGEEQYF,TGTGCCAGCAGCTTAGTGTCCGGTCACGGGGAAGAGCAGTACTTC
13,.,.,TRBV11-2,TRBJ1-5,CASSLSGYQPQHF,TGTGCCAGCAGCTTATCAGGGTACCAGCCCCAGCATTTT
13,.,.,TRBV19,TRBJ2-1,CASSGQLYNEQFF,TGTGCCAGTAGTGGACAGCTCTACAATGAGCAGTTCTTC
13,.,.,TRBV7-9,TRBJ2-2,CASSLRMDGELFF,TGTGCCAGCAGCTTAAGGATGGACGGGGAGCTGTTTTTT
14,.,.,TRBV19,TRBJ1-5,CAPTKRTGNQPQHF,TGTGCCCCTACTAAACGGACGGGGAATCAGCCCCAGCATTTT
12,TRBD2,.,TRBV30,TRBJ2-7,CAWTSGASEQYF,TGTGCCTGGACTAGCGGGGCCTCCGAGCAGTACTTC
14,TRBD1,.,TRBV28,TRBJ2-4,CASRPGGVKNIQYF,TGTGCCAGCAGACCAGGGGGCGTCAAAAACATTCAGTACTTC
13,.,once,TRBV7-2,TRBJ1-2,CASRLRGAHGYTF,TGTGCCAGCAGGTTGAGGGGGGCGCATGGCTACACCTTC
13,.,once,TRBV18,TRBJ2-7,CASSPGASYEQYF,TGTGCCAGCTCACCCGGAGCGAGCTACGAGCAGTACTTC
15,.,.,TRBV18,TRBJ1-2,CASSPGGRALYGYTF,TGTGCCAGCTCACCAGGTGGCAGGGCCCTTTATGGCTACACCTTC
16,TRBD1,.,TRBV2,TRBJ2-6,CATSGTGGFGANVLTF,TGTGCCACCTCCGGGACAGGGGGCTTTGGGGCCAACGTCCTGACTTTC
14,.,.,TRBV5-1,TRBJ1-1,CASSSMTDDTEAFF,TGCGCCAGCAGCTCCATGACAGATGACACTGAAGCTTTCTTT
14,TRBD2,.,TRBV7-9,TRBJ2-1,CASSPSGGRAEQFF,TGTGCCAGCAGCCCGTCGGGGGGGAGGGCTGAGCAGTTCTTC
14,.,few,TRBV7-9,TRBJ2-7,CASSLLGEGYEQYF,TGTGCCAGCAGCTTACTGGGAGAGGGATACGAGCAGTACTTC
15,.,.,TRBV15,TRBJ2-3,CATSRGAPLTDTQYF,TGTGCCACCAGCAGAGGTGCACCCCTCACAGATACGCAGTATTTT
12,.,.,TRBV25-1,TRBJ2-7,CASSAQGHEQYF,TGTGCCAGCAGTGCCCAGGGACACGAGCAGTACTTC